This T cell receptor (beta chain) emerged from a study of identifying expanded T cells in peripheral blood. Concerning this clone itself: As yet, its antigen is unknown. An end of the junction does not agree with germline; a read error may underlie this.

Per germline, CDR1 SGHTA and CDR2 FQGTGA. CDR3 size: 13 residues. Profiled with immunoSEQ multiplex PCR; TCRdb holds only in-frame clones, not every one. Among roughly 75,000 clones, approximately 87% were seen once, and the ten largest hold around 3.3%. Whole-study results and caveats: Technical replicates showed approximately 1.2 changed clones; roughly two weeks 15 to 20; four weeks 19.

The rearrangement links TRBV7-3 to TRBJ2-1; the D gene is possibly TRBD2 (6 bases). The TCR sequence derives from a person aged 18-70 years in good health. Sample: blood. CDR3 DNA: TGTGCCAGCAGCTCTGAGGACTACGCACCGAGGATCTTC. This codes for CASSSEDYAPRIF.